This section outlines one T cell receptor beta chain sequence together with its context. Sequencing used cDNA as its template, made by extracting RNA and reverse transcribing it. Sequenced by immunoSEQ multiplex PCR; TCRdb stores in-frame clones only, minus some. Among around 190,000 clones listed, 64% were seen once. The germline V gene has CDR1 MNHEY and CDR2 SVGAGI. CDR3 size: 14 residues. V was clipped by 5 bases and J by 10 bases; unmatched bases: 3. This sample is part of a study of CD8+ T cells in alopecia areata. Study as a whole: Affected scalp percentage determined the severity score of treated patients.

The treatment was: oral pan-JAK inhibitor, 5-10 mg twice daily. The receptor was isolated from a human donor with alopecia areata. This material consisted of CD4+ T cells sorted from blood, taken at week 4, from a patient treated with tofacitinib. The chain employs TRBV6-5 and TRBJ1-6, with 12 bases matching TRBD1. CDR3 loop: CASSPGQGASPLHF. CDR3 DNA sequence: TGTGCCAGCAGTCCGGGACAGGGGGCCTCACCCCTCCACTTT.